These 5 T cell receptor beta chains originate from one sample sequenced in a study of blood T cell repertoires in COVID-19. Sequencing was performed with immunoSEQ multiplex PCR; in TCRdb, only in-frame clones are kept and a portion is missing. Among 200,000 or so clones listed, nearly 85% were seen once. Sequenced sample: peripheral blood. The source is a woman between 25 and 40 years old with acute or convalescent COVID-19.

The chain employs TRBV7-9 and TRBJ1-4; 7 nucleotides line up with TRBD1. The V and J ends lost 3 bases and 14 bases, in that order; junction bases with no gene match: 6. CDR1 and CDR2 (germline): SEHNR, FQNEAQ (reference sequence). The CDR3 loop spans 12 amino acids. The CDR3 DNA sequence: TGTGCCAGCAGCTTTTTGACAGGGAACCTGTTTTTT. Translated, it gives CASSFLTGNLFF.

The chain uses TRBV6-2 or TRBV6-3 and TRBJ2-3; no clear D gene. Germline V gives CDR1 MNHEY, CDR2 SVGEGT. This CDR3 spans 14 amino acids. Trimming cost V 2 bases and J 6 bases, with 12 bases left between them. In nucleotides, the CDR3 is TGTGCCAGCAGTTACCCCCCCACAATGGATACGCAGTATTTT. Translated, it gives CASSYPPTMDTQYF.

This sequence joins TRBV5-1 and TRBJ2-5, with TRBD1 as a possible D gene (5 bases). CDR1 and CDR2 from the germline V gene are SGHRS and YFSETQ. CDR3 size: 13 residues. Trimming left V 5 bases short and J 1 base short, with 9 bases between. The CDR3 nucleotides are TGCGCCAGCAGAAGACAGCCCCAAGAGACCCAGTACTTC. Protein: CASRRQPQETQYF.

The rearrangement uses TRBV27 and TRBJ1-2; tentatively, D is TRBD1 (5 bases). Germline V gene lookup returns CDR1 MNHEY and CDR2 SMNVEV (reference sequence). V was pared by 6 bases and J by 6 bases, with 14 bases between. This CDR3 is built from 13 residues. The DNA of the CDR3 is TGTGCCAGCAGACGTGACAGTGTTGATGGCTACACCTTC. Protein product: CASRRDSVDGYTF.

J is TRBJ1-5 and V is TRBV5-4, with a tentative D call TRBD1 (5 bases). The V gene's germline CDR1 is SGHNT and CDR2 YYREEE (reference sequence). This CDR3 is built from 15 residues. Trimming took off 0 bases at V and 7 bases at J, with 14 bases between the two ends. The CDR3 region has the DNA TGTGCCAGCAGCTTGGATGGGGGGTTTGGGCAGCCCCAGCATTTT. Its protein is CASSLDGGFGQPQHF.